These 12 T cell receptor beta chains were all obtained from the same sample, sequenced in a study of blood T cell repertoires in COVID-19 (dated by TCRdb to 2018 to 2020). The method behind the library was the immunoSEQ multiplex PCR assay. TCRdb obtained this table from immuneACCESS and retained in-frame rearrangements with V and J assigned. These tables miss some clones; where compared with another copy, unresolved V genes account for less than half of the shortfall, and the remainder is unexplained. The sample has some 130,000 clones on record, around nine tenths of them singletons. The ten largest make up about 2.5% of the sample. Sequencing was performed on PBMCs or T cells enriched from blood (not recorded which). The receptor set was obtained from a woman aged 45 to 65 who had recovered from COVID-19.

V usage is TRBV7-8 and J usage is TRBJ1-6, with D hard to call. V shed 1 base and J shed 3 bases, with 7 bases lying between them. This CDR3 has 15 residues. Germline CDR1 and CDR2: SGHVS and FQNEAQ. The CDR3, as DNA: TGTGCCAGCAGCTTAGGGGGAGTCTATAATTCACCCCTCCACTTT. As protein: CASSLGGVYNSPLHF. Variable domain in full (rest from reference TRBV7-8 and TRBJ1-6): GAGVSQSPRYKVAKRGQDVALRCDPISGHVSLFWYQQALGQGPEFLTYFQNEAQLDKSGLPSDRFFAERPEGSVSTLKIQRTQQEDSAVYLCASSLGGVYNSPLHFGNGTRLTVT.

The chain links TRBV5-4 to TRBJ2-7; D perhaps matches TRBD1 (7 bases). Trimming took off 0 bases at V and 2 bases at J, with 12 bases between the two ends. The CDR3 extends over 15 amino acids. Germline V gene lookup returns CDR1 SGHNT and CDR2 YYREEE (reference sequence). CDR3 sequence reads: CASSLGRGPAYEQYF. CDR3 nucleotide sequence: TGTGCCAGCAGCTTGGGGAGGGGGCCCGCCTACGAGCAGTACTTC.

The rearrangement uses TRBV9 and TRBJ2-7, with 11 bases matching TRBD1. Unmatched junction bases numbered 7, after V lost 0 bases and J lost 5 bases. CDR1 is SGDLS, CDR2 YYNGEE, per germline. The CDR3 consists of 16 residues. The CDR3 region is CASSVGTGGQSDEQYF. The CDR3 DNA reads as TGTGCCAGCAGCGTAGGGACAGGGGGCCAGTCTGACGAGCAGTACTTC.

V and J are TRBV7-6 and TRBJ1-1, with D possibly matching TRBD1 (5 bases). The CDR3 is 17 residues long. The germline V gene has CDR1 SGHVS and CDR2 FNYEAQ. Trimming took off 5 bases at V and 0 bases at J, with 19 bases between the two ends. This chain's CDR3 is CASSPGGFGEMNTEAFF. For the CDR3, the DNA is TGTGCCAGCAGCCCGGGGGGGTTTGGGGAGATGAACACTGAAGCTTTCTTT.

The J gene is TRBJ2-1, the V gene TRBV24-1; TRBD1 might be the D (6 bases). Looked up from germline, CDR1 is KGHDR and CDR2 is SFDVKD. Trimming took off 4 bases at V and 5 bases at J, with 14 bases between the two ends. The CDR3 spans 15 residues. The CDR3 DNA follows: TGTGCCACCAGTGACACCGGCTCAGGGGACAATGAGCAGTTCTTC. It codes for CATSDTGSGDNEQFF.

V and J are TRBV4-3 and TRBJ1-4; 7 bases match TRBD1. V was pared by 1 base and J by 7 bases, with 6 bases of the junction left unmatched. The length of the CDR3 is 15 residues. The V gene's germline CDR1 is LGHNA and CDR2 YSLEER. CDR3 coding DNA: TGCGCCAGCAGCCAAGTAGGCCAGGGGGTTGAAAAACTGTTTTTT. Translation gives CASSQVGQGVEKLFF.

The chain uses TRBV5-8 and TRBJ1-4; 8 positions agree with TRBD1. After removal of 2 bases from V and 7 bases from J, the junction contained 10 bases not matched to a gene. Germline V CDR1 and CDR2: SGHTS, YDEGEE. The CDR3 is 16 amino acids. The CDR3, as DNA: TGTGCCAGCAGCTTTACTGACGGTACAGGGGGTGAAAAACTGTTTTTT. Translation gives CASSFTDGTGGEKLFF.

V gene TRBV3-1 (or the pseudogene TRBV3-2) combines with J gene TRBJ1-1; tentative D call: TRBD1 (6 bases). V lost 4 bases and J 3 bases, leaving 15 bases between the germline ends. The CDR3 totals 15 residues. Germline V gives CDR1 LGHDT, CDR2 YNNKEL (reference sequence). The CDR3 sequence is CASSPRGAGYTEAFF. The CDR3 DNA reads TGTGCCAGCAGCCCCCGGGGGGCGGGGTACACTGAAGCTTTCTTT.

The rearrangement joins TRBV5-4 to TRBJ1-1; possible D gene TRBD1, 5 bases. Germline V gene sequence: CDR1 SGHNT, CDR2 YYREEE (reference sequence). CDR3 length: 14 amino acids. Trimming took 2 bases from V and 5 from J, leaving 13 bases between them. CDR3 protein: CASSFGGGPTEAFF. Written as DNA, the CDR3 is TGTGCCAGCAGCTTTGGGGGGGGTCCAACTGAAGCTTTCTTT. Full variable domain (remainder filled in from reference TRBV5-4 and TRBJ1-1): ETGVTQSPTHLIKTRGQQVTLRCSSQSGHNTVSWYQQALGQGPQFIFQYYREEENGRGNFPPRFSGLQFPNYSSELNVNALELDDSALYLCASSFGGGPTEAFFGQGTRLTVV.

The chain uses TRBV5-4 and TRBJ1-2, with TRBD1 matching 7 bases. V lost 0 bases, J lost 8 bases, and 10 bases stayed unmatched. The germline V gene has CDR1 SGHNT and CDR2 YYREEE (reference sequence). The CDR3 is 15 residues long. CDR3 DNA: TGTGCCAGCAGCTTGGACCCCGACAGGGCGGGAGGCTACACCTTC. Protein product: CASSLDPDRAGGYTF.

The chain joins TRBV5-1 to TRBJ1-4; D is possibly TRBD1 (6 bases). The CDR3 has 13 amino acids. The germline V and J ends were trimmed by 4 bases and 8 bases, with 12 bases remaining between them. Germline-derived CDR1 and CDR2 are SGHRS and YFSETQ. In DNA form, the CDR3 reads TGCGCCAGCAGCGGAATTCAGGGGGAAAAACTGTTTTTT. It is translated as CASSGIQGEKLFF.

This clone was detected once. The V and J genes are TRBV4-1 and TRBJ2-2; 10 positions agree with TRBD1. V lost 1 base, J lost 10 bases, and 9 bases stayed unmatched. The CDR3 has 16 residues. CDR1 and CDR2 (germline): MGHRA, YSYEKL. CDR3: CASSQVLPGQGMELFF. DNA of the CDR3: TGCGCCAGCAGCCAAGTCCTTCCGGGACAGGGGATGGAGCTGTTTTTT.